Each of the 5 T cell receptor beta chains below was sequenced from the same sample in a study of blood T cell repertoires in COVID-19. Generated by immunoSEQ multiplex PCR, the TCRdb table keeps only in-frame clones and is missing some. The profile covers about 110,000 clones, with approximately 82% appearing a single time and approximately 3.9% taken by the ten largest. The specimen was peripheral blood. The receptor set was obtained from a woman aged 80 or older with acute or convalescent COVID-19.

This chain links TRBV7-3 with TRBJ1-1; maybe TRBD1 (6 bases). Trimming pared 5 bases from V and 8 bases from J, leaving 15 bases between. Germline assignment: CDR1 SGHTA and CDR2 FQGTGA. There are 13 residues in the CDR3. CDR3: CASSPPGAGEAFF. The CDR3 coding sequence is TGTGCCAGCAGCCCTCCAGGGGCAGGAGAAGCTTTCTTT.

About this clone: A junction boundary mismatches the germline segment, possibly from a read error. V gene TRBV10-3 combines with J gene TRBJ1-6; D is perhaps TRBD1 (5 bases). Germline V gives CDR1 ENHRY, CDR2 SYGVKD. CDR3 length: 15 amino acids. This chain's CDR3 is CVISGGSSYNSPLHF. In nucleotides, the CDR3 is TGTGTCATCAGCGGGGGGTCCTCCTATAATTCACCCCTCCACTTT.

The rearrangement links TRBV5-1 to TRBJ2-3, with 11 bases aligning to TRBD2. The CDR3 length is 16 residues. Trimming at V came to 3 bases and at J to 4 bases, leaving 7 bases not matched to a gene. Germline V gene data show CDR1 as SGHRS and CDR2 as YFSETQ. CDR3: CASSSRLAGTSDTQYF. The CDR3 DNA follows: TGCGCCAGCAGCTCTAGACTAGCGGGGACCTCAGATACGCAGTATTTT. The whole variable domain, remainder taken from reference TRBV5-1 and TRBJ2-3, is KAGVTQTPRYLIKTRGQQVTLSCSPISGHRSVSWYQQTPGQGLQFLFEYFSETQRNKGNFPGRFSGRQFSNSRSEMNVSTLELGDSALYLCASSSRLAGTSDTQYFGPGTRLTVL.

In its sample, this clone was seen once. The genes are TRBV3-1 (or the pseudogene TRBV3-2) and TRBJ2-3; 7 bases map to TRBD2. This CDR3 contains 15 residues. The germline gives CDR1 LGHDT, CDR2 YNNKEL (reference sequence). The V gene end was trimmed by 2 bases and the J gene end by 9 bases; junction bases not matched to a gene: 11. As DNA, the CDR3 is TGTGCCAGCAGCCAACTAGCGGTGAGGGCCGGGACGCAGTATTTT. This gives the protein CASSQLAVRAGTQYF.

The chain recombines TRBV19 with TRBJ1-2, with TRBD1 matching 12 bases. Germline CDR1 is LNHDA and CDR2 is SQIVND (reference sequence). V lost 7 bases and J lost 8; bases outside the gene matches: 14. CDR3 length equals 16 residues. CDR3 in amino acids: CASTPGQGALSGGYTF. The CDR3 region has the DNA TGTGCCAGTACTCCGGGACAGGGGGCCCTGTCGGGGGGCTACACCTTC.